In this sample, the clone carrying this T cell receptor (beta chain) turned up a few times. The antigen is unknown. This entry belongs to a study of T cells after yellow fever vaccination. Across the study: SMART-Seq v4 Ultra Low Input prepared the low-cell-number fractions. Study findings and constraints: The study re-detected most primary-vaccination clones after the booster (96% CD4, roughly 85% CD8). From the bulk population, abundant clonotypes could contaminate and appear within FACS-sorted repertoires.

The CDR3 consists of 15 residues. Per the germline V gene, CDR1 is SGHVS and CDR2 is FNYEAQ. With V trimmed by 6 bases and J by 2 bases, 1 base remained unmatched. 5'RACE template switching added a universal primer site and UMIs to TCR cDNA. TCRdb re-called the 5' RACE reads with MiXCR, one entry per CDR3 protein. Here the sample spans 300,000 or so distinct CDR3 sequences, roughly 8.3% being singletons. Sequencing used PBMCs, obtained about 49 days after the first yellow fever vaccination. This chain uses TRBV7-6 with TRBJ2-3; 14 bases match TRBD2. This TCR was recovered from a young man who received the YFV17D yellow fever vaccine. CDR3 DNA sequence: TGTGCCAGCAGGGGACTAGCGGGAGTCACAGATACGCAGTATTTT. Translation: CASRGLAGVTDTQYF. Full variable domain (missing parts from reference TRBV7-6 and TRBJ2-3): GAGVSQSPRYKVTKRGQDVALRCDPISGHVSLYWYRQALGQGPEFLTYFNYEAQQDKSGLPNDRFSAERPEGSISTLTIQRTEQRDSAMYRCASRGLAGVTDTQYFGPGTRLTVL.